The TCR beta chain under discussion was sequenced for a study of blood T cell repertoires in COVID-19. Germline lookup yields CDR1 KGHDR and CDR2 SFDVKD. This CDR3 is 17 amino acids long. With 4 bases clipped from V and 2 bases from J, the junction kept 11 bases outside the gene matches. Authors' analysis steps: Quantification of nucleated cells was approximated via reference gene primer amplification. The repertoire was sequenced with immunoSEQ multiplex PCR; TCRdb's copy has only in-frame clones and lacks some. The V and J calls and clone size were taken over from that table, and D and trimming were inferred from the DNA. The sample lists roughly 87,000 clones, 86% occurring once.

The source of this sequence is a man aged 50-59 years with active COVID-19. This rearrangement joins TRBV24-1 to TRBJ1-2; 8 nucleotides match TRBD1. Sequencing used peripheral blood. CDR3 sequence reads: CATSEAGQGPGNYGYTF. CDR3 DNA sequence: TGTGCCACCAGTGAAGCTGGACAGGGCCCAGGGAACTATGGCTACACCTTC.